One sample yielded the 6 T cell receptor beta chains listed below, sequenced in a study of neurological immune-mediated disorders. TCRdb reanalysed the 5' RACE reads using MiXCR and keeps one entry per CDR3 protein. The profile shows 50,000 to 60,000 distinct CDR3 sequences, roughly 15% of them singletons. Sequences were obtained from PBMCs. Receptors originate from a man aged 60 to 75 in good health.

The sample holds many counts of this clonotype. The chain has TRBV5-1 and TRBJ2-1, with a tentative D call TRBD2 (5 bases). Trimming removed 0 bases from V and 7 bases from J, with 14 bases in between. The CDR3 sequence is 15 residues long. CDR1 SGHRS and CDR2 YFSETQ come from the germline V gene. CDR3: CASSLDLAKKNEQFF. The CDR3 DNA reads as TGCGCCAGCAGCTTGGACCTAGCCAAGAAGAATGAGCAGTTCTTC.

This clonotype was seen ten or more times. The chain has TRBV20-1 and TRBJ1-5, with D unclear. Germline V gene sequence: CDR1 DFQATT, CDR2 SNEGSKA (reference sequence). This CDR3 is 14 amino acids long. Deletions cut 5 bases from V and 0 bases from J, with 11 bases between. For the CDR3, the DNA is TGCAGTGCTTTCCCAGGAGTTAGCAATCAGCCCCAGCATTTT. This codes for CSAFPGVSNQPQHF.

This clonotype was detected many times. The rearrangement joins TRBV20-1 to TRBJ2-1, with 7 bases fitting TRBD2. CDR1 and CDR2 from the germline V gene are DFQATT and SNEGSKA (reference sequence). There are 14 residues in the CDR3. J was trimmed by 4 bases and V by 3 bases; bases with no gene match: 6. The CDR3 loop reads CSASGGSFYNEQFF. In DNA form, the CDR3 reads TGCAGTGCTAGTGGCGGGAGTTTTTACAATGAGCAGTTCTTC.

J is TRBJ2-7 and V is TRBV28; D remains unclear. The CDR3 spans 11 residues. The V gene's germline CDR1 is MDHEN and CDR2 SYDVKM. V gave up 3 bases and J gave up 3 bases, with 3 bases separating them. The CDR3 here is CASSFYYEQYF. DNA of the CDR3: TGTGCCAGCAGTTTTTACTACGAGCAGTACTTC.

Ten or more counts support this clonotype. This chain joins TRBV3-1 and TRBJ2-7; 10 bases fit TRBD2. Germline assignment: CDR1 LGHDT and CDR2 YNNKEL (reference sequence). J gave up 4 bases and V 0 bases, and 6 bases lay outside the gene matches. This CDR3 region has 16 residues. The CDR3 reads CASSQDELAGSYEQYF. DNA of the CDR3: TGTGCCAGCAGCCAAGATGAACTAGCGGGATCATACGAGCAGTACTTC.

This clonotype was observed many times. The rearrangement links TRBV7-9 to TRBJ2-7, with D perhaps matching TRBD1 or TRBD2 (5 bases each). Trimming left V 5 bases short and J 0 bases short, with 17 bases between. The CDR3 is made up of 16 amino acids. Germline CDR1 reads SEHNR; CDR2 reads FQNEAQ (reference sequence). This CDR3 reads CASSRYRDGRSYEQYF. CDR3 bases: TGTGCCAGCAGCCGCTACCGGGACGGACGCTCCTACGAGCAGTACTTC.